The clone carrying this T cell receptor beta chain was picked up many times. What it binds is not known. The data stem from a study of T-cell reconstitution after alpha-beta-depleted transplantation in children. The study's findings and limits: Elevated TCRbeta diversity at day 60 was traced, in some patients, to surviving recipient T cells and thymic progenitors.

Molecular barcoding with unique molecular identifiers was used for the TCRbeta library. TCRdb analysed the PCR reads with MiXCR anew, one entry per CDR3 protein. The profile covers about 48,000 distinct CDR3 sequences, with 5.5% to 7.5% appearing a single time and 30% to 35% taken by the ten largest. Trimming at V came to 4 bases and at J to 1 base, leaving 5 bases not matched to a gene. Germline CDR1 is SGHDT and CDR2 is YYEEEE. The CDR3 is made up of 14 amino acids. This clonotype was obtained from a female patient aged 2-9 years who had a stem cell transplant for aplastic anemia, so the T cells may come from the graft donor. The gene calls are TRBV5-6 and TRBJ2-7; 7 nucleotides line up with TRBD2. Specimen: PBMCs, mostly from graft donor cells, collected 60 days after TCRalphabeta/CD19-depleted stem cell transplant. CDR3: CASSASGSSYEQYF. CDR3 bases: TGTGCCAGCAGCGCTAGCGGATCTTCCTACGAGCAGTACTTC.